The sequence of this TCR beta chain was determined in a study of CD8 T cells in ankylosing spondylitis. This clonotype was detected ten times or more. Its specificity is not known. The CDR3 consists of 15 residues. Trimming shortened V by 5 bases and J by 4 bases, and 17 bases separated the two germline ends. A quantitative 5'-RACE method, one with molecular barcodes, was used to make TCR beta libraries. TCRdb used MiXCR to reprocess the 5' RACE reads, holding one entry per CDR3 protein. The sample yields 150,000 to 200,000 distinct CDR3 sequences, approximately 10% seen once. Whole-study results and caveats: In ankylosing spondylitis patients, matched synovial fluid reportedly showed significant enrichment of disease-linked clones. CD8+ disease-linked clones were present at relatively low frequencies in blood. Ankylosing spondylitis blood appeared to carry a characteristic TCR beta motif of 7 or 8 highly homologous variants.

This rearrangement joins TRBV12-3 or TRBV12-4 to TRBJ1-1; D might be TRBD1 (5 bases). This receptor was taken from a male donor with ankylosing spondylitis or in good health (not recorded which). Sequenced: blood, either unsorted or a sorted T cell fraction (not recorded which). The chain's CDR3 is CASSPEKGPGTEAFF. The DNA of the CDR3 is TGTGCCAGCAGTCCGGAAAAGGGGCCGGGCACTGAAGCTTTCTTT.